Following are 30 T cell receptor beta chains from one sample sequenced in a study of blood T cell repertoires in COVID-19. TCRdb keeps only in-frame clones here, not all; method: immunoSEQ multiplex PCR. The table lists about 60,000 clones, 85% of them singletons. What was sequenced was peripheral blood. These TCRs come from a human donor in a cohort sampled during active COVID-19.

This chain connects TRBV27 to TRBJ2-3, with 8 bases aligning to TRBD1. This CDR3 has 15 amino acids. V was pared by 8 bases and J by 4 bases, with 11 bases of the junction left unmatched. Per germline, CDR1 MNHEY and CDR2 SMNVEV (reference sequence). CDR3 coding DNA: TGTGCCAGCGGCGGACAGGGCCCCTGGGCAGATACGCAGTATTTT. It encodes CASGGQGPWADTQYF.

This clone was seen just once. One junction end does not reproduce the germline sequence, and a read error may be involved. The gene calls are TRBV19 and TRBJ2-2; TRBD1 matches 7 bases. CDR1 LNHDA and CDR2 SQIVND come from the germline V gene (reference sequence). The CDR3 is 14 amino acids. CDR3 nucleotides: TGTGCCAGTAGTCTAGACAGGGTCACCGGGGAGCTGTTTTTT. It yields the protein CASSLDRVTGELFF.

The chain employs TRBV4-1 and TRBJ2-3; 12 nucleotides match TRBD2. From germline, CDR1 is MGHRA and CDR2 YSYEKL. CDR3 size: 17 residues. V was pared by 3 bases and J by 6 bases, with 10 bases of the junction left unmatched. This chain's CDR3 is CASSQTLLAGGLDTQYF. CDR3 coding DNA: TGCGCCAGCAGCCAGACACTCCTAGCGGGGGGGCTCGATACGCAGTATTTT.

This rearrangement joins TRBV29-1 to TRBJ2-3; 9 nucleotides align to TRBD2. V lost 6 bases and J lost 2; bases outside the gene matches: 9. CDR3 length: 15 amino acids. Germline-derived CDR1 and CDR2 are SQVTM and ANQGSEA. The CDR3 here is CSVAGLAGFTDTQYF. The CDR3 DNA reads TGCAGCGTCGCTGGGCTAGCGGGGTTCACAGATACGCAGTATTTT.

The V and J genes are TRBV6-6 and TRBJ1-5; tentative D call: TRBD1 (5 bases). Deletions cut 6 bases from V and 4 bases from J, with 16 bases between. Germline lookup yields CDR1 MNHNY and CDR2 SVGAGI (reference sequence). This CDR3 has 15 residues. CDR3 sequence: CASRPQGGENQPQHF. For the CDR3, the DNA is TGTGCCAGCAGGCCCCAGGGAGGGGAAAATCAGCCCCAGCATTTT.

The V and J genes are TRBV7-2 and TRBJ1-1; D is ambiguous. Germline CDR1 SGHTA, CDR2 FQGNSA. This CDR3 has 15 residues. V was pared by 1 base and J by 5 bases, with 14 bases between. The DNA of the CDR3 is TGTGCCAGCAGCTTAGGTCGGGGTCTGGGTACTGAAGCTTTCTTT. Protein sequence: CASSLGRGLGTEAFF.

The chain joins TRBV5-4 to TRBJ1-4, with 8 bases lining up with TRBD1. The CDR3 runs to 14 residues. Trimming at V came to 5 bases and at J to 4 bases, leaving 4 bases not matched to a gene. Germline loops: CDR1 SGHNT, CDR2 YYREEE (reference sequence). CDR3 DNA sequence: TGTGCCAGCAGTACAGGGGGGGGTAATGAAAAACTGTTTTTT. It encodes CASSTGGGNEKLFF.

The chain combines TRBV24-1 with TRBJ1-1; perhaps TRBD1 as D (5 bases). This CDR3 has 13 amino acids. Germline CDR1 and CDR2: KGHDR and SFDVKD. The V end was cut by 6 bases, the J end by 6 bases, with 13 bases between. The CDR3 bases are TGTGCCACCAGTAGAGGTGGAGGGGCTGAAGCTTTCTTT. Translating it yields CATSRGGGAEAFF.

The V and J genes are TRBV7-9 and TRBJ1-3; maybe TRBD1 (5 bases). Germline V lookup: CDR1 SEHNR, CDR2 FQNEAQ (reference sequence). The CDR3 runs 14 residues. Trimming stripped 1 base from V and 1 base from J, with 5 bases between. The CDR3 sequence is CASSLDRSGNTIYF. The CDR3 nucleotides are TGTGCCAGCAGCTTAGACAGGTCTGGAAACACCATATATTTT.

The chain is built from TRBV11-2 and TRBJ1-3; a weak D match, TRBD1 (5 bases). The V end was cut by 5 bases, the J end by 3 bases, with 17 bases between. This CDR3 has 16 amino acids. Germline CDR1 is SGHAT and CDR2 is FQNNGV. The CDR3 loop is CASSTSGRLNGNTIYF. In DNA, the CDR3 is TGTGCCAGCAGCACCTCAGGGCGCCTCAATGGAAACACCATATATTTT. The full variable domain, its missing parts supplied by reference TRBV11-2 and TRBJ1-3, is EAGVAQSPRYKIIEKRQSVAFWCNPISGHATLYWYQQILGQGPKLLIQFQNNGVVDDSQLPKDRFSAERLKGVDSTLKIQPAKLEDSAVYLCASSTSGRLNGNTIYFGEGSWLTVV.

The sample holds one count of this clone. This chain links TRBV6-5 with TRBJ2-3; maybe TRBD1 (6 bases). Trimming pared 10 bases from V and 2 bases from J, leaving 13 bases between. This CDR3 contains 13 residues. CDR1 and CDR2 (germline): MNHEY, SVGAGI. In DNA, the CDR3 is TGTGCCACCGAGGACAGATACACAGATACGCAGTATTTT. This translates into CATEDRYTDTQYF.

Only a few counts were recorded for this clone. The chain joins TRBV11-3 to TRBJ1-1; no firm D call. The germline V gene encodes CDR1 SGHNT and CDR2 YENEEA. The CDR3 contains 14 residues. The V gene lost 1 base and the J gene lost 0 bases, with 6 bases spanning the gap. This CDR3 reads CASSLGTLNTEAFF. The CDR3 coding sequence is TGTGCCAGCAGCTTAGGGACTTTGAACACTGAAGCTTTCTTT.

The chain links TRBV7-2 to TRBJ2-2; 7 bases align to TRBD1. Germline CDR1 is SGHTA and CDR2 is FQGNSA. Trimming removed 6 bases from V and 1 base from J; junction bases left unmatched: 8. This CDR3 region has 16 residues. The CDR3 nucleotides read TGTGCCAGCAGACGTTCCGGGACAGTGAACACCGGGGAGCTGTTTTTT. It encodes CASRRSGTVNTGELFF.

This chain joins TRBV7-9 and TRBJ2-1, with a possible D match to TRBD2 (7 bases). The CDR3 spans 19 residues. Trimming pared 5 bases from V and 0 bases from J, leaving 23 bases between. Germline V gene data show CDR1 as SEHNR and CDR2 as FQNEAQ (reference sequence). Written as DNA, the CDR3 is TGTGCCAGCAGCCGGACGGCCTTGCGGGGGCCGAGCTCCTACAATGAGCAGTTCTTC. Translating it yields CASSRTALRGPSSYNEQFF.

The chain's CDR3 is CASSSGTGVMWNQPQHF. DNA of the CDR3: TGTGCCAGCAGTTCCGGGACAGGGGTAATGTGGAATCAGCCCCAGCATTTT. V gene TRBV6-2 or TRBV6-3 combines with J gene TRBJ1-5, with 10 bases that match TRBD1. The CDR3 loop spans 17 amino acids. CDR1 and CDR2 (germline): MNHEY, SVGEGT. Losses at the gene ends were 4 bases for V and 4 bases for J; bases not matched to a gene: 10.

The chain uses TRBV7-2 and TRBJ2-7; D remains unclear. Trimming took off 4 bases at V and 4 bases at J, with 11 bases between the two ends. Germline CDR1 and CDR2: SGHTA and FQGNSA. This CDR3 contains 13 residues. CDR3 coding DNA: TGTGCCAGCAGCTCCCCCTTGTTGTACGAGCAGTACTTC. Amino acids: CASSSPLLYEQYF.

The chain is built from TRBV2 and TRBJ2-5; D not certain. CDR1 and CDR2 from the germline V gene are SNHLY and FYNNEI. The CDR3 extends over 11 amino acids. With 8 bases removed from V and 5 bases from J, the gap between germline ends came to 9 bases. CDR3 in DNA: TGTGCCAGCTGGCTAGAGGAGACCCAGTACTTC. Its protein is CASWLEETQYF.

This chain joins TRBV12-3 or TRBV12-4 and TRBJ1-1; D call uncertain. CDR3 length equals 13 residues. The germline V and J ends were trimmed by 5 bases and 0 bases, with 7 bases remaining between them. The chain's CDR3 is CASSPFLNTEAFF. CDR3 sequence (DNA): TGTGCCAGCAGTCCGTTTTTGAACACTGAAGCTTTCTTT.

This sequence joins TRBV24-1 and TRBJ2-5; 7 positions agree with TRBD2. The CDR3 spans 15 residues. Germline V gene sequence: CDR1 KGHDR, CDR2 SFDVKD. V dropped 4 bases and J dropped 2; count of bases not matched to a gene: 6. The CDR3 DNA follows: TGTGCCACCAGTGAATCGGGGGGTAGGCAAGAGACCCAGTACTTC. Translating gives CATSESGGRQETQYF.

This chain connects TRBV18 to TRBJ1-6; 9 bases align to TRBD1. The CDR3 is made up of 15 amino acids. Losses at the gene ends were 3 bases for V and 10 bases for J; bases not matched to a gene: 7. CDR1 and CDR2 from the germline V gene are KGHSH and LQKENI. CDR3 DNA sequence: TGTGCCAGCTCACCGGGCACAGGGGGCTCCTCACCCCTCCACTTT. It translates to CASSPGTGGSSPLHF.

This clone was counted between two and nine times. The CDR3 DNA follows: TGTGCCAGCAGCCCAGGACAGGCCATGAACACTGAAGCTTTCTTT. Amino acids: CASSPGQAMNTEAFF. The chain has TRBV5-4 and TRBJ1-1, with TRBD1 matching 7 bases. Germline V gene data show CDR1 as SGHNT and CDR2 as YYREEE (reference sequence). With 4 bases clipped from V and 0 bases from J, the junction kept 6 bases outside the gene matches. CDR3 length: 15 amino acids.

The V gene is TRBV2, the J gene TRBJ2-7, with D possibly matching TRBD2 (7 bases). Germline V lookup: CDR1 SNHLY, CDR2 FYNNEI. V was clipped by 2 bases and J by 2 bases, with 10 bases between them. The CDR3 totals 14 residues. The CDR3 coding sequence is TGTGCCAGCAGTGAAAGGCGGGGGCCCTACGAGCAGTACTTC. It translates to CASSERRGPYEQYF. Complete variable domain (other parts from reference TRBV2 and TRBJ2-7): EPEVTQTPSHQVTQMGQEVILRCVPISNHLYFYWYRQILGQKVEFLVSFYNNEISEKSEIFDDQFSVERPDGSNFTLKIRSTKLEDSAMYFCASSERRGPYEQYFGPGTRLTVT.

This clone has a single count. This chain uses TRBV30 with TRBJ2-7; 7 positions agree with TRBD2. With V trimmed by 4 bases and J by 3 bases, 3 bases remained unmatched. The CDR3 runs to 12 residues. Germline V gene data show CDR1 as GTSNPN and CDR2 as SVGIG (reference sequence). The CDR3 sequence is CAWNGGGYEQYF. As DNA, the CDR3 is TGTGCCTGGAATGGGGGGGGCTACGAGCAGTACTTC.

The chain couples TRBV5-1 to TRBJ2-3; 8 bases fit TRBD1. After removal of 4 bases from V and 2 bases from J, the junction contained 6 bases not matched to a gene. Germline lookup yields CDR1 SGHRS and CDR2 YFSETQ. The CDR3 is 15 amino acids. The chain's CDR3 is CASSGWTGSTDTQYF. CDR3 nucleotides: TGCGCCAGCAGCGGGTGGACAGGGTCCACAGATACGCAGTATTTT.

A word on this clone: This CDR3 is also generated by other DNA sequences in the sample. The V gene is TRBV7-2, the J gene TRBJ2-5; 8 bases line up with TRBD2. CDR1 and CDR2 (germline): SGHTA, FQGNSA. Trimming at V came to 3 bases and at J to 4 bases, leaving 1 base not matched to a gene. This CDR3 region has 13 residues. The CDR3 region has the DNA TGTGCCAGCAGCTTCGGGGGGGCAGAGACCCAGTACTTC. It specifies CASSFGGAETQYF.

V and J are TRBV5-5 and TRBJ2-7; 8 bases are a match to TRBD1. This CDR3 contains 15 residues. V was clipped by 1 base and J by 0 bases; unmatched bases: 3. Germline V CDR1 and CDR2: SGHKS, YYEKEE (reference sequence). CDR3: CASSLTGGSSYEQYF. The CDR3 region has the DNA TGTGCCAGCAGCTTGACAGGGGGGAGCTCCTACGAGCAGTACTTC.

In its sample, this clone was seen a few times. The chain has TRBV7-8 and TRBJ2-1; D call uncertain. The CDR3 sequence is 13 residues long. Germline CDR1 SGHVS, CDR2 FQNEAQ. V lost 1 base and J lost 5, with 6 bases in between. In DNA, the CDR3 is TGTGCCAGCAGCTTAGGGAGCCACAATGAGCAGTTCTTC. Its translation: CASSLGSHNEQFF. Looking up the rest from reference TRBV7-8 and TRBJ2-1 gives the full variable domain: GAGVSQSPRYKVAKRGQDVALRCDPISGHVSLFWYQQALGQGPEFLTYFQNEAQLDKSGLPSDRFFAERPEGSVSTLKIQRTQQEDSAVYLCASSLGSHNEQFFGPGTRLTVL.

The chain couples TRBV18 to TRBJ2-7, with 8 bases matching TRBD1. V shed 5 bases and J 11 bases; nucleotides not matched to a gene: 14. CDR3 length equals 14 residues. Germline V gives CDR1 KGHSH, CDR2 LQKENI. CDR3 nucleotides: TGTGCCAGCTCATCATACAGGGGGGCCTGGGGTGAGTACTTC. Its protein product is CASSSYRGAWGEYF. Based on the CDR3 plus reference TRBV18 and TRBJ2-7, the full variable domain is NAGVMQNPRHLVRRRGQEARLRCSPMKGHSHVYWYRQLPEEGLKFMVYLQKENIIDESGMPKERFSAEFPKEGPSILRIQQVVRGDSAAYFCASSSYRGAWGEYFGPGTRLTVT.

J is TRBJ2-5 and V is TRBV7-2; 7 bases align to TRBD2. The CDR3 runs to 14 residues. V was pared by 2 bases and J by 5 bases, with 5 bases of the junction left unmatched. From germline, CDR1 is SGHTA and CDR2 FQGNSA. CDR3 sequence reads: CASSLNSGVETQYF. DNA of the CDR3: TGTGCCAGCAGCTTAAACAGCGGGGTTGAGACCCAGTACTTC.

The J gene is TRBJ1-2, the V gene TRBV27; 8 bases are a match to TRBD1. With V trimmed by 2 bases and J by 6 bases, 8 bases remained unmatched. CDR3 length: 15 residues. The germline CDR1 and CDR2 sequences are MNHEY and SMNVEV (reference sequence). DNA of the CDR3: TGTGCCAGCAGTTTAAGGGGACAGGTCAAAAATGGCTACACCTTC. This codes for CASSLRGQVKNGYTF.